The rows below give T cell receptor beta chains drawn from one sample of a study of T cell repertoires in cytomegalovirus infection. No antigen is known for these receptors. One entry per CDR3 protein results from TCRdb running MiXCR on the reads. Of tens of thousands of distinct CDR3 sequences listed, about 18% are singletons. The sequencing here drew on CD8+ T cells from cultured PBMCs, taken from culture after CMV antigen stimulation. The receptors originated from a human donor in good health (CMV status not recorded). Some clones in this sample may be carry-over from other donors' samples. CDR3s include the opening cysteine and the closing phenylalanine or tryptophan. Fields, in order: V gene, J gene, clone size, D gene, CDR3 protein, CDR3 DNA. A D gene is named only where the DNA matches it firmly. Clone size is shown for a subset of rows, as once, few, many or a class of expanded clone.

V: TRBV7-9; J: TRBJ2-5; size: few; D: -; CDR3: CASSLETGMETQYF; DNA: TGTGCCAGCAGCTTGGAAACAGGGATGGAGACCCAGTACTTC
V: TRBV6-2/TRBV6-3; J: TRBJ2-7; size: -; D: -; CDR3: CASSPPETRPTYEQYF; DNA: TGTGCCAGCAGTCCCCCTGAGACAAGGCCAACCTACGAGCAGTACTTC
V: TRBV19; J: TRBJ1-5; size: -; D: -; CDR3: CASTAPTRDRAVAQHF; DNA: TGTGCCAGCACGGCCCCCACTCGGGACCGGGCGGTGGCCCAGCATTTT
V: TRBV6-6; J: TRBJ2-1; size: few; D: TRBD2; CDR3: CASSSLSGKYNEQFF; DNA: TGTGCCAGCAGTTCTCTCAGCGGGAAATACAATGAGCAGTTCTTC
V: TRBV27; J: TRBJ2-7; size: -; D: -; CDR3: CASSPRAAYEQYF; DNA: TGTGCCAGCAGTCCCCGGGCCGCCTACGAGCAGTACTTC
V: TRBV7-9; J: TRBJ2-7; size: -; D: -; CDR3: CASSSPGAYEQYF; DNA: TGTGCCAGCAGCTCGCCGGGGGCCTACGAGCAGTACTTC
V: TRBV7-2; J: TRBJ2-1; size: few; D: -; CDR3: CASSSPRSPKWYNEQFF; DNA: TGTGCCAGCAGCAGCCCGAGGTCCCCAAAGTGGTACAATGAGCAGTTCTTC
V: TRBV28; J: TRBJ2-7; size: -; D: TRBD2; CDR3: CASFASSGGQYF; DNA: TGTGCCAGCTTCGCCTCTAGCGGTGGACAGTACTTC
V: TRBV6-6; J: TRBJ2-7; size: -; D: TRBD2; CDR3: CASSYKTSGTYEQYF; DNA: TGTGCCAGCAGTTATAAGACTAGCGGTACCTACGAGCAGTACTTC
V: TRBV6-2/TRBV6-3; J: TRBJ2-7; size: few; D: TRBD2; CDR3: CASSSATSGYEQYF; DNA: TGTGCCAGCAGCTCCGCGACTAGCGGCTACGAGCAGTACTTC
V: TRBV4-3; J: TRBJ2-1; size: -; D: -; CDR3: CASSPKTGLVEQFF; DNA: TGCGCCAGCAGCCCTAAAACTGGGCTAGTTGAGCAGTTCTTC
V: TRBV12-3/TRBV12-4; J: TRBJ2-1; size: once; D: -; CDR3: CASSLAPLGNEQFF; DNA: TGTGCCAGCAGTTTAGCCCCTTTGGGGAATGAGCAGTTCTTC
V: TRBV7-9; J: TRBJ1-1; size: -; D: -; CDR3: CASSPITGRRAFF; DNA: TGTGCCAGCAGCCCTATAACAGGGCGGAGAGCTTTCTTT
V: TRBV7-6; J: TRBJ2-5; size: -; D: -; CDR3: CASSFQEPETQYF; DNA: TGTGCCAGCAGCTTTCAGGAGCCAGAGACCCAGTACTTC
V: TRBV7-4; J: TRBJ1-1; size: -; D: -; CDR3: CASSLKGVGVYGTEAFF; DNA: TGTGCCAGCAGCTTAAAGGGCGTGGGGGTATATGGAACTGAAGCTTTCTTT
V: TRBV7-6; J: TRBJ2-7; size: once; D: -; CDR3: CASSETGHSYSYEQYF; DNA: TGTGCCAGCAGCGAAACGGGACACTCTTACTCCTACGAGCAGTACTTC
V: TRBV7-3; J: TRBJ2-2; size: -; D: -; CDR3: CASRSPGGLNTGELFF; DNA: TGTGCCAGCAGGTCCCCCGGGGGGCTGAACACCGGGGAGCTGTTTTTT
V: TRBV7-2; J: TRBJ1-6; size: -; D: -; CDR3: CASSPSRTAVNSPLHF; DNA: TGTGCCAGCAGCCCGAGTCGGACAGCCGTTAATTCACCCCTCCACTTT
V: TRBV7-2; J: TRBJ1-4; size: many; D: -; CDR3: CASSPSGRLSLATNEKLFF; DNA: TGTGCCAGCAGCCCCTCGGGCCGGCTAAGTCTTGCAACTAATGAAAAACTGTTTTTT
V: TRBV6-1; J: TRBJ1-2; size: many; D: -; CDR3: CASKPNWDYGYTF; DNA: TGTGCCAGCAAGCCTAATTGGGACTATGGCTACACCTTC
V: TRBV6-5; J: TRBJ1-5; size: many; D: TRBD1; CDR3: CASSRDRGPQPQHF; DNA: TGTGCCAGCAGTAGGGACAGGGGGCCTCAGCCCCAGCATTTT
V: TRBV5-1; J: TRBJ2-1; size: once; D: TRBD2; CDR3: CASSDGTSGGAWNEQFF; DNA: TGCGCCAGCAGCGACGGGACTAGCGGGGGGGCATGGAATGAGCAGTTCTTC
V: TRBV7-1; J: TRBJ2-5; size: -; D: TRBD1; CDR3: CASSPRDRPPGETQYF; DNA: TGTGCCAGCAGCCCTCGGGACAGGCCCCCAGGAGAGACCCAGTACTTC
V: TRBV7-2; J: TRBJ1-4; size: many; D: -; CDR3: CASSLSLGNEKLFF; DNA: TGTGCCAGCAGCTTATCCCTGGGTAATGAAAAACTGTTTTTT
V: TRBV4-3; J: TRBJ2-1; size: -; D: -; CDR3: CASSQGSAVGNEQFF; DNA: TGCGCCAGCAGCCAAGGCTCGGCAGTGGGCAATGAGCAGTTCTTC
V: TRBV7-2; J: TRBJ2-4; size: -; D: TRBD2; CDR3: CASTYGGGTKNIQYF; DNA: TGTGCCAGCACCTATGGCGGGGGGACGAAAAACATTCAGTACTTC
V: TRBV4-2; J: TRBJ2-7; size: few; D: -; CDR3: CASSQNTHLEQYF; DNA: TGTGCCAGCAGCCAAAACACCCATCTCGAGCAGTACTTC
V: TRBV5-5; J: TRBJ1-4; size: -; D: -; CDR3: CASSLASGGLAEKLFF; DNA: TGTGCCAGCAGCTTGGCGTCGGGAGGGTTGGCGGAAAAACTGTTTTTT
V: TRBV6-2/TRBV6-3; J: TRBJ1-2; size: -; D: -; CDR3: CASSYSTAAGRGYTF; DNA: TGTGCCAGCAGTTACTCGACCGCGGCGGGGAGAGGCTACACCTTC
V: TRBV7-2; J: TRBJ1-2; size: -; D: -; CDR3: CASSLEGGGIPDGYTF; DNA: TGTGCCAGCAGCTTAGAGGGGGGAGGGATCCCGGATGGCTACACCTTC
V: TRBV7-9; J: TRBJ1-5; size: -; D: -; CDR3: CASSLAGYNQPQHF; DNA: TGTGCCAGCAGCTTAGCCGGGTATAATCAGCCCCAGCATTTT
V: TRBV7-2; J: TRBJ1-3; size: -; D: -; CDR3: CASSLGRGPGNTIYF; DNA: TGTGCCAGCAGCTTAGGTCGGGGGCCTGGAAACACCATATATTTT
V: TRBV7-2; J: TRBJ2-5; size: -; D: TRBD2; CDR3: CASSQGTSGWQETQYF; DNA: TGTGCCAGCAGCCAAGGGACTAGCGGTTGGCAAGAGACCCAGTACTTC
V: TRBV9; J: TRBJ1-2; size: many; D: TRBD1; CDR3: CASSVEDRGWEGYTF; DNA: TGTGCCAGCAGCGTAGAGGACAGGGGTTGGGAGGGCTACACCTTC
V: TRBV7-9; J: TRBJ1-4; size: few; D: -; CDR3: CASSSTVSDEKLFF; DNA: TGTGCCAGCAGCTCGACCGTATCTGATGAAAAACTGTTTTTT
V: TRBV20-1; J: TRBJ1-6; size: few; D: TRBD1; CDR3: CSARDTQGELPLHF; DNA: TGCAGTGCTAGAGATACTCAGGGGGAGTTGCCCCTCCACTTT
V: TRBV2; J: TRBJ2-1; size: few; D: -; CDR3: CASSEDPDNEQFF; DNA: TGTGCCAGCAGTGAAGATCCGGACAATGAGCAGTTCTTC
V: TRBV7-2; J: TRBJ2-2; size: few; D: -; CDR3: CASSAGGPYTGELFF; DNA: TGTGCCAGCAGCGCTGGGGGACCGTACACCGGGGAGCTGTTTTTT
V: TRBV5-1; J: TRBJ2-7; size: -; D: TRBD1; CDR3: CASSPPTTGVVRYEQYF; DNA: TGCGCCAGCAGCCCCCCCACCACAGGGGTCGTTCGCTACGAGCAGTACTTC
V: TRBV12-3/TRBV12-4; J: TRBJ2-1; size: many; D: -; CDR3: CASSGGLRPREQFF; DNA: TGTGCCAGCAGTGGAGGACTCCGCCCCAGGGAGCAGTTCTTC
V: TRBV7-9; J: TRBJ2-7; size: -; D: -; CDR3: CASSKSTGLLVNEQYF; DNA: TGTGCCAGCAGCAAGTCCACAGGGCTTTTAGTCAACGAGCAGTACTTC
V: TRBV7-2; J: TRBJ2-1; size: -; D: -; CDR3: CASSSERTLEQFF; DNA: TGTGCCAGCAGCTCGGAGCGGACTTTAGAGCAGTTCTTC
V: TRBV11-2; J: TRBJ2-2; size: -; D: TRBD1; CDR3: CASSFKVAGQGVGELFF; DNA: TGTGCCAGCAGCTTTAAAGTGGCGGGACAGGGGGTCGGGGAGCTGTTTTTT
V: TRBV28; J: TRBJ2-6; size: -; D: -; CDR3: CASTPGMVGGLSGANVLTF; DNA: TGTGCCAGCACCCCCGGAATGGTGGGGGGTTTAAGTGGGGCCAACGTCCTGACTTTC
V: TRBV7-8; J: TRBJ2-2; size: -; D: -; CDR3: CASSLVSSTGELFF; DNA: TGTGCCAGCAGCTTAGTGTCTTCCACCGGGGAGCTGTTTTTT
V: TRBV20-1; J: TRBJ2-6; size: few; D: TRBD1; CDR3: CSAKRTGPSGANVLTF; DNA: TGCAGTGCTAAACGGACAGGGCCCTCTGGGGCCAACGTCCTGACTTTC
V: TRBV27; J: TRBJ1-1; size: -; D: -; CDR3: CASSLSRTTEAFF; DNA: TGTGCCAGCAGTTTGAGCCGAACCACTGAAGCTTTCTTT
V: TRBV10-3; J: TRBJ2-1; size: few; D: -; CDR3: CAISEKDAGTQQFF; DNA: TGTGCCATCAGTGAGAAGGACGCGGGGACTCAGCAGTTCTTC
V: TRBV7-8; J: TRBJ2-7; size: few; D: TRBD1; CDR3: CASSFPDRGQSSYEQYF; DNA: TGTGCCAGCAGCTTTCCGGACAGGGGCCAAAGCTCCTACGAGCAGTACTTC
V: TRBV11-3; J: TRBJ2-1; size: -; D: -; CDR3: CASSPDPTQEQFF; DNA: TGTGCCAGCAGCCCCGACCCCACGCAGGAGCAGTTCTTC
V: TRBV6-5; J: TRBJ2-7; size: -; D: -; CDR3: CARSPSSYEQYF; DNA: TGTGCCCGCAGCCCGAGTTCCTACGAGCAGTACTTC